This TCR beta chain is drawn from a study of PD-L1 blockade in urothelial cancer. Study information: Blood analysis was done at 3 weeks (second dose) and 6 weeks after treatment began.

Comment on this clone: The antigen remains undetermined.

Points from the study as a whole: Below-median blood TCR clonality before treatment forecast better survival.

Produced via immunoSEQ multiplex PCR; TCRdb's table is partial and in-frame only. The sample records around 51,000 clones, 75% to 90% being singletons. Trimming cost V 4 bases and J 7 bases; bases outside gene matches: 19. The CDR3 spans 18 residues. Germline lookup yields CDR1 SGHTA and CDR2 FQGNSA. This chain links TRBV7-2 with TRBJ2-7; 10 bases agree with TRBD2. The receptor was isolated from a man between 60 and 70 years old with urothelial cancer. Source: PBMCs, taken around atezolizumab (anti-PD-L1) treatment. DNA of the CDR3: TGTGCCAGCAGCTCAAGGATTCCTATAGCGGGAGGCGGAATTGAGCAGTACTTC. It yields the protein CASSSRIPIAGGGIEQYF.